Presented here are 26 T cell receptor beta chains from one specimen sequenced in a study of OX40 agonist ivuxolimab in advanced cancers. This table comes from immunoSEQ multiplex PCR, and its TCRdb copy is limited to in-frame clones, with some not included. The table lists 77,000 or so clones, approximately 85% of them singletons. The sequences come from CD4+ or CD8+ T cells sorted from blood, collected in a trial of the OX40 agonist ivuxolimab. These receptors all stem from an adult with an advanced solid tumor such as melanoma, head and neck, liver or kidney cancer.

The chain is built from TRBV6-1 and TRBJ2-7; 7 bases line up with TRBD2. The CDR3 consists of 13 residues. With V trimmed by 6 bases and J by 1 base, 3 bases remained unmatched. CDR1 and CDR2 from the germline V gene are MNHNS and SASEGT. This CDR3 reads CASRLAVSYEQYF. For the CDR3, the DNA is TGTGCCAGCAGGCTAGCGGTTTCCTACGAGCAGTACTTC.

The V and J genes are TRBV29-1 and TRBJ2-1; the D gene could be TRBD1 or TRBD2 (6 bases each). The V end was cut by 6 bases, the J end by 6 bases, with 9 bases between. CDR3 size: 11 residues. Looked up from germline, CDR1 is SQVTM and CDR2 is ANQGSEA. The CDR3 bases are TGCAGCGTGGAGGGGGTCAATGAGCAGTTCTTC. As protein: CSVEGVNEQFF.

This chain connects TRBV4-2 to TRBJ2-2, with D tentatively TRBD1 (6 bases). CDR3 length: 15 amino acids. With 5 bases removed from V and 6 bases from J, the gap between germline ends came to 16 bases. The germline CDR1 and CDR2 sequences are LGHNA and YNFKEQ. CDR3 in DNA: TGTGCCAGCAGCAGGAAAGACAGGTTCGCCGGGGAGCTGTTTTTT. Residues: CASSRKDRFAGELFF.

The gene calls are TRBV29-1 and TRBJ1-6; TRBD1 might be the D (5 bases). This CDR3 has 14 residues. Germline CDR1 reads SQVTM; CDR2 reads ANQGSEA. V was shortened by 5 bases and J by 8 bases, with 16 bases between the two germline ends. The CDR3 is CSVKNTGLDSPLHF. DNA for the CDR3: TGCAGCGTTAAGAATACGGGGCTGGATTCACCCCTCCACTTT.

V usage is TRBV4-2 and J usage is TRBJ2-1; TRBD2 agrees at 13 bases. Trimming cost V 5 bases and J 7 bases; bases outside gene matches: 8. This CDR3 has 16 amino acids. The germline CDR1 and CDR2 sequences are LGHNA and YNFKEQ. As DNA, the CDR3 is TGTGCCAGCAGCTCAGACACTAGCGGGGGGGCAAATGAGCAGTTCTTC. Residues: CASSSDTSGGANEQFF.

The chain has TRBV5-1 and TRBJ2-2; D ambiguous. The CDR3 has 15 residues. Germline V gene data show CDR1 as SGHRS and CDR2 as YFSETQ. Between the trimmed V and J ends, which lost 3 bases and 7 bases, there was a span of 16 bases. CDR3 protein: CASSSGSSGFGELFF. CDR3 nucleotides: TGCGCCAGCAGCTCCGGGTCCTCAGGTTTCGGGGAGCTGTTTTTT.

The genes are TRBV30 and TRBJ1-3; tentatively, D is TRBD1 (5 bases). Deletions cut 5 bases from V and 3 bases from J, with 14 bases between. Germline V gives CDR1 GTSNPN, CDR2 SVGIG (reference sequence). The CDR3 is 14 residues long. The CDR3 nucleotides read TGTGCCTGGGAGGGGAGGGCCCTTGGAAACACCATATATTTT. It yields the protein CAWEGRALGNTIYF.

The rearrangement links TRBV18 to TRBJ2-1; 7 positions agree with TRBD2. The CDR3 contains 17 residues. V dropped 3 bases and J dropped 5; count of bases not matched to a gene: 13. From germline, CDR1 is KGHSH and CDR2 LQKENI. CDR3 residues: CASSPSLPGGGNNEQFF. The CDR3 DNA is TGTGCCAGCTCACCGTCCCTTCCCGGGGGAGGGAACAATGAGCAGTTCTTC.

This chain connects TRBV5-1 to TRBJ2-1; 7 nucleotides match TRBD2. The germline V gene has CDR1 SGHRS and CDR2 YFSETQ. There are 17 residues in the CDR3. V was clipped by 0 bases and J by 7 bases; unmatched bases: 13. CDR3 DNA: TGCGCCAGCAGCTTGGAGAGTACGCTCATGGGAGGGAATGAGCAGTTCTTC. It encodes CASSLESTLMGGNEQFF. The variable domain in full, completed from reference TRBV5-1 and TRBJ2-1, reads KAGVTQTPRYLIKTRGQQVTLSCSPISGHRSVSWYQQTPGQGLQFLFEYFSETQRNKGNFPGRFSGRQFSNSRSEMNVSTLELGDSALYLCASSLESTLMGGNEQFFGPGTRLTVL.

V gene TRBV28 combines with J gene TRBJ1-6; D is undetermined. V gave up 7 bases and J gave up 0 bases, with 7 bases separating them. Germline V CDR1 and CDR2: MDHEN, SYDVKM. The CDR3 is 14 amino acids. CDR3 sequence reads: CASMASSYNSPLHF. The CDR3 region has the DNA TGTGCCAGCATGGCAAGCTCCTATAATTCACCCCTCCACTTT.

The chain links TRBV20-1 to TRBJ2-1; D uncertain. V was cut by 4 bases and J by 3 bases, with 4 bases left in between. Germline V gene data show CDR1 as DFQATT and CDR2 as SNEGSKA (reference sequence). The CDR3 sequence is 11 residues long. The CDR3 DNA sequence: TGCAGTGCTACGTTCTACAATGAGCAGTTCTTC. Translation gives CSATFYNEQFF.

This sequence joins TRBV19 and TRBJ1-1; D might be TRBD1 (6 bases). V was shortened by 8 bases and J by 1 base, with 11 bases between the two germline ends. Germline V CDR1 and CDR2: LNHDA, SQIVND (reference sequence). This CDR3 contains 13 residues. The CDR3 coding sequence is TGTGCCAGTTCGGACAGACCGAACACTGAAGCTTTCTTT. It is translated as CASSDRPNTEAFF.

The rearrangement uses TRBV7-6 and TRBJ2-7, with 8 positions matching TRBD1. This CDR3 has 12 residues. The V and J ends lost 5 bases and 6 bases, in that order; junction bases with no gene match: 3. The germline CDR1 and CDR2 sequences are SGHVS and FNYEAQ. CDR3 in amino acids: CASSLTGGEQYF. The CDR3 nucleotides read TGTGCCAGCAGCCTAACAGGGGGCGAGCAGTACTTC. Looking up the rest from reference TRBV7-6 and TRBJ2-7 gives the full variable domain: GAGVSQSPRYKVTKRGQDVALRCDPISGHVSLYWYRQALGQGPEFLTYFNYEAQQDKSGLPNDRFSAERPEGSISTLTIQRTEQRDSAMYRCASSLTGGEQYFGPGTRLTVT.

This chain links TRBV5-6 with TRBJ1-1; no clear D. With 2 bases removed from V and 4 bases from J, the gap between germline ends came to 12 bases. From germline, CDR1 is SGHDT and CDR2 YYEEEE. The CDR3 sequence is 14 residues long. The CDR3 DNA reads TGTGCCAGCAGCTTTCTGAGGAGGAGCACTGAAGCTTTCTTT. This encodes CASSFLRRSTEAFF.

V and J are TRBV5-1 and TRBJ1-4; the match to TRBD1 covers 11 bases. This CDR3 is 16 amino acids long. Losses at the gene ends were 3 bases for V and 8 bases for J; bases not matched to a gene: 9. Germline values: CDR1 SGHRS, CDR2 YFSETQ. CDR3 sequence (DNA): TGCGCCAGCAGCTCCCCCGGACAGGGGGCTCGGGAAAAACTGTTTTTT. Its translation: CASSSPGQGAREKLFF.

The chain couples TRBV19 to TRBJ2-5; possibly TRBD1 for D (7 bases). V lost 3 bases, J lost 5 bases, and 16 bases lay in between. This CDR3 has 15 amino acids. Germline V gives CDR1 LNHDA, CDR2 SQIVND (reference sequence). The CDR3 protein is CASSIGGGARETQYF. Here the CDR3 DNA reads TGTGCCAGTAGTATCGGAGGGGGCGCAAGGGAGACCCAGTACTTC.

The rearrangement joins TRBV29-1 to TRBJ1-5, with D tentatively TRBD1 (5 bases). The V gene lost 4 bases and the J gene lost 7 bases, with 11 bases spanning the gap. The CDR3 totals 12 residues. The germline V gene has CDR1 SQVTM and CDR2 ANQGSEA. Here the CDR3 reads CSVGGGLQPQHF. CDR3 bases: TGCAGCGTTGGGGGGGGTTTGCAGCCCCAGCATTTT.

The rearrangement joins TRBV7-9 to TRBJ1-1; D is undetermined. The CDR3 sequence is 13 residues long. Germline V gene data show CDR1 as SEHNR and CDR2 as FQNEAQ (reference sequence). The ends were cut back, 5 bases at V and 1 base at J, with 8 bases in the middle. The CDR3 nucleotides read TGTGCCAGCAGCGGAGCGTGGAACACTGAAGCTTTCTTT. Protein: CASSGAWNTEAFF.

The CDR3 region is CASSPGGGIEQYF. The DNA of the CDR3 is TGTGCCAGCTCACCAGGAGGAGGTATAGAGCAGTACTTC. The V gene is TRBV18, the J gene TRBJ2-7, with a possible D match to TRBD2 (5 bases). CDR1 and CDR2 (germline): KGHSH, LQKENI. The CDR3 has 13 residues. The V end was cut by 2 bases, the J end by 7 bases, with 12 bases between.

As DNA, the CDR3 is TGCGCCAGCAGCTTGGTGGGCGGGGAGCTGTTTTTT. It codes for CASSLVGGELFF. This sequence joins TRBV5-1 and TRBJ2-2, with no clear D. V shed 0 bases and J shed 7 bases, with 4 bases lying between them. The CDR3 loop spans 12 amino acids. CDR1 and CDR2 (germline): SGHRS, YFSETQ.

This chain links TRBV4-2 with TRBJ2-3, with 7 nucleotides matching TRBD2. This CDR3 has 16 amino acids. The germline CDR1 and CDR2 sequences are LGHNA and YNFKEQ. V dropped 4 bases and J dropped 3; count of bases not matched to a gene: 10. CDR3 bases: TGTGCCAGCAGCCGGGGAGTGGCGGGAGTAACAGATACGCAGTATTTT. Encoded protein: CASSRGVAGVTDTQYF.

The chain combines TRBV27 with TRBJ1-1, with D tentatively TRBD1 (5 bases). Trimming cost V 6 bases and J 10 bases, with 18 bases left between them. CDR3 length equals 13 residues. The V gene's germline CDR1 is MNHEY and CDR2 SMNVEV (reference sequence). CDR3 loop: CASRPVGGRVAFF. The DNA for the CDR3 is TGTGCCAGCAGGCCTGTGGGGGGGAGAGTAGCTTTCTTT.

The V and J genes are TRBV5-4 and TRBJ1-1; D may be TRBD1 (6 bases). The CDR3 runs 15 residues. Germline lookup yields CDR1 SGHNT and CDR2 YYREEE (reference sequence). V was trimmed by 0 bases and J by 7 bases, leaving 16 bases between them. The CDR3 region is CASSLGARGWGEAFF. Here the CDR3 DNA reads TGTGCCAGCAGCTTGGGTGCCAGGGGCTGGGGTGAAGCTTTCTTT.

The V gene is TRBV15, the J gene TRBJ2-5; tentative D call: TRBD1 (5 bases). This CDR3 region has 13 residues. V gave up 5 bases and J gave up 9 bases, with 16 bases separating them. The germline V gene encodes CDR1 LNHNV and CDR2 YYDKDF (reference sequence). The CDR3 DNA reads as TGTGCCACCAGCGGCCGGGTAGGGGTGCCCCAGTACTTC. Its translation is CATSGRVGVPQYF.

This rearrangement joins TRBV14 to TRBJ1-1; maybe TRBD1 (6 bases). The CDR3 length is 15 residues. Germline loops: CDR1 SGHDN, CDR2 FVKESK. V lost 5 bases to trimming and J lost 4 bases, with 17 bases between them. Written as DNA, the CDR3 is TGTGCCAGCAGCTCGAGACAGGCTGCGGGCACTGAAGCTTTCTTT. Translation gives CASSSRQAAGTEAFF.

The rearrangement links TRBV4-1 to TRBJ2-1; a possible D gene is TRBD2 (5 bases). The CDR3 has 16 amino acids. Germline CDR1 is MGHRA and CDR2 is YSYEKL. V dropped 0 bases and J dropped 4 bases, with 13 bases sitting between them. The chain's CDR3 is CASSQDGVAQYNEQFF. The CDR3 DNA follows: TGCGCCAGCAGCCAAGATGGGGTAGCGCAGTACAATGAGCAGTTCTTC.